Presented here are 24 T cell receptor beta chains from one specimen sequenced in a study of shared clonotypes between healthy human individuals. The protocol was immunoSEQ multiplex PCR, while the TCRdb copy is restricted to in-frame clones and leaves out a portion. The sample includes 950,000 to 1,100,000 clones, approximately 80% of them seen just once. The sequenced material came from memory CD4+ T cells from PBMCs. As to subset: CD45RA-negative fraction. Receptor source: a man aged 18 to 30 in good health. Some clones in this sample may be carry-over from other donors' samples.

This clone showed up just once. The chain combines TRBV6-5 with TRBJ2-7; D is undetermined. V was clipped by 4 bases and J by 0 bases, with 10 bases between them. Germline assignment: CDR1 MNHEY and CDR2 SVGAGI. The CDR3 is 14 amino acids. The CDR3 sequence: CASSWSSSSYEQYF. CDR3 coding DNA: TGTGCCAGCAGTTGGAGCAGCAGCTCCTACGAGCAGTACTTC.

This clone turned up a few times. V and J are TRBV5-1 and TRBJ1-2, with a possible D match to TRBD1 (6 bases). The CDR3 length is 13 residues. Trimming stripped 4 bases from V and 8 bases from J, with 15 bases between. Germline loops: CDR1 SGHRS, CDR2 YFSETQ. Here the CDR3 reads CASSLQGIEGYTF. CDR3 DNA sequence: TGCGCCAGCAGCCTCCAGGGGATAGAGGGCTACACCTTC.

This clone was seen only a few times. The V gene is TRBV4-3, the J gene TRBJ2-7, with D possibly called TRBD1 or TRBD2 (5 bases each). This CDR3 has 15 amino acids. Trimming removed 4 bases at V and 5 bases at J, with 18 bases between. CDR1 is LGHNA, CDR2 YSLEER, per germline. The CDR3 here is CASSLSTKGRDEQYF. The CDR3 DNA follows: TGCGCCAGCAGCCTCTCTACAAAGGGGCGGGACGAGCAGTACTTC.

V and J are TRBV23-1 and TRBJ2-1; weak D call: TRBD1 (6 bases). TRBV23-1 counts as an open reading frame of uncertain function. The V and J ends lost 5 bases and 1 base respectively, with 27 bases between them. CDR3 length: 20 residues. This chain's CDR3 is CASSGRTVGTSLVSYNEQFF. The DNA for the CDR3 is TGCGCCAGCAGTGGAAGGACAGTTGGCACTAGTTTAGTTTCCTACAATGAGCAGTTCTTC.

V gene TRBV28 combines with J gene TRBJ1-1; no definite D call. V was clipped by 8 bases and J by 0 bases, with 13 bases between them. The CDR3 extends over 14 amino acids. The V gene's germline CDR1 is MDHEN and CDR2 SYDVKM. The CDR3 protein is CASDLGDMNTEAFF. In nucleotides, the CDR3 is TGTGCCAGCGACCTGGGAGACATGAACACTGAAGCTTTCTTT.

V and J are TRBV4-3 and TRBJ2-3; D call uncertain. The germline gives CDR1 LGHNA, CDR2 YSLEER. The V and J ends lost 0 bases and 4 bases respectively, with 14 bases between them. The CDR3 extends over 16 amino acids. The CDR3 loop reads CASSQDLRSLADTQYF. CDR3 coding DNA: TGCGCCAGCAGCCAAGATCTCCGAAGCCTCGCAGATACGCAGTATTTT.

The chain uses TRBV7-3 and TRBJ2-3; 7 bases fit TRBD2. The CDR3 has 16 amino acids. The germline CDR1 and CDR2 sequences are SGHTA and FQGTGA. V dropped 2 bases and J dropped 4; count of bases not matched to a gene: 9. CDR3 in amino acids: CASSLFGGSGADTQYF. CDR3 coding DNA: TGTGCCAGCAGCTTATTCGGCGGGAGTGGGGCAGATACGCAGTATTTT.

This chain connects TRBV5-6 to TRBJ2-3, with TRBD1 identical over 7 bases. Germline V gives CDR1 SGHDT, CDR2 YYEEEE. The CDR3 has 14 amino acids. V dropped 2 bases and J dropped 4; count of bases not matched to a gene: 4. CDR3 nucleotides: TGTGCCAGCAGCTTCGACAGGGTTGCAGATACGCAGTATTTT. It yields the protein CASSFDRVADTQYF.

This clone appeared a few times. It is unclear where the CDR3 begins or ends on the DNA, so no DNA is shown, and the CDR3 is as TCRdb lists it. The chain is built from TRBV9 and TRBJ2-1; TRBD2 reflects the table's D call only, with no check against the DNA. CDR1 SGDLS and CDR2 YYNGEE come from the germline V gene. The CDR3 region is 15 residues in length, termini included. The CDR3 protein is CASSVGPFGSGEQFF.

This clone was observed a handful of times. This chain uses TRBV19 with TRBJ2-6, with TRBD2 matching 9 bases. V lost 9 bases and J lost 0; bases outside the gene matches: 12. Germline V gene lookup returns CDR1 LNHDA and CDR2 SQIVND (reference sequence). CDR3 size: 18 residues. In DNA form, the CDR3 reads TGTGCCAGCGCCCTAGCGGGACAAGTGAGCTCTGGGGCCAACGTCCTGACTTTC. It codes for CASALAGQVSSGANVLTF.

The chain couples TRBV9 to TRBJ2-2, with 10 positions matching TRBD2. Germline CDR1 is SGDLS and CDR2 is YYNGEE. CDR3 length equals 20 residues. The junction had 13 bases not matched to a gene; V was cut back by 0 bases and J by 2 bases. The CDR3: CASSVGPVVLAGGNTGELFF. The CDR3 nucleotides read TGTGCCAGCAGCGTAGGTCCCGTCGTGTTAGCGGGAGGAAACACCGGGGAGCTGTTTTTT.

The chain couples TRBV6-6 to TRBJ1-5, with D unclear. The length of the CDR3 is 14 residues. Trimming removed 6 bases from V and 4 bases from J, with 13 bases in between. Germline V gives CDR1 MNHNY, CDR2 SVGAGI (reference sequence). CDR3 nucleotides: TGTGCCAGCAGCGGTACTTTATTGAATCAGCCCCAGCATTTT. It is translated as CASSGTLLNQPQHF.

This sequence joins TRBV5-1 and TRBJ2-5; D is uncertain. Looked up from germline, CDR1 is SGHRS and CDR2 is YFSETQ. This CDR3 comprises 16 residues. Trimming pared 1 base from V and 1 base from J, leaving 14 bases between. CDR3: CASSLYEATFQETQYF. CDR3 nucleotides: TGCGCCAGCAGCTTGTACGAGGCCACCTTCCAAGAGACCCAGTACTTC.

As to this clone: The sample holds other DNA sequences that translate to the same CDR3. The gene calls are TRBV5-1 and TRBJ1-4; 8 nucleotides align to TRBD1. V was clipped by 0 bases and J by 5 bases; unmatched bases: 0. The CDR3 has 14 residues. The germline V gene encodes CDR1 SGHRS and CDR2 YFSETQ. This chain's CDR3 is CASSLGQGNEKLFF. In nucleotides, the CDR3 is TGCGCCAGCAGCTTGGGACAGGGGAATGAAAAACTGTTTTTT.

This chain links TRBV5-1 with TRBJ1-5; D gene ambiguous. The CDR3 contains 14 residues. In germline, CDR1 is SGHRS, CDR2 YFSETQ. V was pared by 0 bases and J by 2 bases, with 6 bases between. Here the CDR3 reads CASSLGMGNQPQHF. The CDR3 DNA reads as TGCGCCAGCAGCTTGGGCATGGGCAATCAGCCCCAGCATTTT. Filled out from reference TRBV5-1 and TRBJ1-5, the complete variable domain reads KAGVTQTPRYLIKTRGQQVTLSCSPISGHRSVSWYQQTPGQGLQFLFEYFSETQRNKGNFPGRFSGRQFSNSRSEMNVSTLELGDSALYLCASSLGMGNQPQHFGDGTRLSIL.

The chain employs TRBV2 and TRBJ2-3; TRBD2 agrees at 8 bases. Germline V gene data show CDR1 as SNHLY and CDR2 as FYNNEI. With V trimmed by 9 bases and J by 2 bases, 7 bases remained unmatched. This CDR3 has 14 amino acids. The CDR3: CASRWTSLTDTQYF. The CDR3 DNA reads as TGTGCCAGTCGATGGACTAGCCTCACAGATACGCAGTATTTT. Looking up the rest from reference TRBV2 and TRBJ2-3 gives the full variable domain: EPEVTQTPSHQVTQMGQEVILRCVPISNHLYFYWYRQILGQKVEFLVSFYNNEISEKSEIFDDQFSVERPDGSNFTLKIRSTKLEDSAMYFCASRWTSLTDTQYFGPGTRLTVL.

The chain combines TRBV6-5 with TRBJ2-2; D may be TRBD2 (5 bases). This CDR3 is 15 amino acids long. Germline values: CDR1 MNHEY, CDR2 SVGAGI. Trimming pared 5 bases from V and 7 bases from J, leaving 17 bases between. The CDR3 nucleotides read TGTGCCAGCAGTCCGCCCCAGGATGGGAGCGGGGAGCTGTTTTTT. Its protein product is CASSPPQDGSGELFF.

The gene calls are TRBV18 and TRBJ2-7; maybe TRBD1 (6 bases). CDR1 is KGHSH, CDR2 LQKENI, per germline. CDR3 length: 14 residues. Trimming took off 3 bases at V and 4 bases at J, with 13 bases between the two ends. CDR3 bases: TGTGCCAGCTCACCGACGACAGGTTCTTACGAGCAGTACTTC. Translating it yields CASSPTTGSYEQYF. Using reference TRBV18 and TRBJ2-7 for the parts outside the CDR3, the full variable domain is NAGVMQNPRHLVRRRGQEARLRCSPMKGHSHVYWYRQLPEEGLKFMVYLQKENIIDESGMPKERFSAEFPKEGPSILRIQQVVRGDSAAYFCASSPTTGSYEQYFGPGTRLTVT.

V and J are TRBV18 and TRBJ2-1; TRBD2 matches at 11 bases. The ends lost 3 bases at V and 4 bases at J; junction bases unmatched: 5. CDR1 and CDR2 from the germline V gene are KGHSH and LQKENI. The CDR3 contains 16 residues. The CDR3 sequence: CASSPALAGDYNEQFF. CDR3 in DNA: TGTGCCAGCTCACCCGCACTAGCGGGAGATTACAATGAGCAGTTCTTC.

CDR3 nucleotides: TGTGCCAGCAGCCCAGGGGCAGCGAACACCGGGGAGCTGTTTTTT. Protein product: CASSPGAANTGELFF. The genes are TRBV7-8 and TRBJ2-2, with D perhaps matching TRBD1 (6 bases). Germline V CDR1 and CDR2: SGHVS, FQNEAQ. Trimming cost V 5 bases and J 0 bases, with 10 bases left between them. The CDR3 covers 15 residues.

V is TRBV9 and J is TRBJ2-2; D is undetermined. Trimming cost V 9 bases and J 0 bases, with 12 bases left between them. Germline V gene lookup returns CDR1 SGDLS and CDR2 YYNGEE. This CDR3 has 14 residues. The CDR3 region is CATSLSPNTGELFF. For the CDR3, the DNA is TGTGCCACCTCCCTTAGTCCGAACACCGGGGAGCTGTTTTTT.

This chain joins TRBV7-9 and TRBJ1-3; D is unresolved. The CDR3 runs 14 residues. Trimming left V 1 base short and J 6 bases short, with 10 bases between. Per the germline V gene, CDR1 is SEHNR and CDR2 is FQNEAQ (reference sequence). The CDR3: CASSLGLEANTIYF. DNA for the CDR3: TGTGCCAGCAGCTTAGGACTCGAGGCAAACACCATATATTTT.

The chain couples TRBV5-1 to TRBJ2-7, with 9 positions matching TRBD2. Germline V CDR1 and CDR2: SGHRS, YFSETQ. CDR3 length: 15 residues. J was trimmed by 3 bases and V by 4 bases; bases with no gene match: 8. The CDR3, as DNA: TGCGCCAGCAGCCAAACTAGCGGGTCCGGCTACGAGCAGTACTTC. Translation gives CASSQTSGSGYEQYF.

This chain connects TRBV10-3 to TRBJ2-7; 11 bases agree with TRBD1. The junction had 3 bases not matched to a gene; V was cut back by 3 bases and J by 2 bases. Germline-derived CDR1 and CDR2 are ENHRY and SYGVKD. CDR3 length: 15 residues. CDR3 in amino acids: CAISDPGQGAYEQYF. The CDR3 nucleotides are TGTGCCATCAGTGACCCGGGACAGGGGGCCTACGAGCAGTACTTC.